These 28 T cell receptor beta chains were all obtained from the same sample, sequenced in a study of control samples from healthy donors and cancer patients. Data came from immunoSEQ multiplex PCR; TCRdb stores just in-frame clones and leaves some out. The data contain 100,000 to 150,000 clones, around 92% of them singletons. The sequenced sample consisted of PBMCs. These receptors all come from an elderly man with head and neck cancer.

The chain uses TRBV5-1 and TRBJ2-5; D not certain. The CDR3 is 12 residues long. With 2 bases removed from V and 4 bases from J, the gap between germline ends came to 6 bases. CDR1 and CDR2 from the germline V gene are SGHRS and YFSETQ. The CDR3 loop is CASSLVAETQYF. CDR3 nucleotide sequence: TGCGCCAGCAGCTTAGTGGCAGAGACCCAGTACTTC.

The rearrangement joins TRBV30 to TRBJ2-2; TRBD2 matches at 10 bases. The CDR3 contains 18 residues. CDR1 is GTSNPN and CDR2 is SVGIG in the germline V gene (reference sequence). Trimming at V came to 3 bases and at J to 6 bases, leaving 16 bases not matched to a gene. The CDR3 loop reads CAWRDKTSGTSASGELFF. The CDR3 bases are TGTGCCTGGAGGGATAAAACTTCCGGGACTAGCGCTTCCGGGGAGCTGTTTTTT.

The rearrangement links TRBV6-5 to TRBJ1-1, with D perhaps TRBD1 (5 bases). This CDR3 has 13 amino acids. Germline CDR1 is MNHEY and CDR2 is SVGAGI. V was clipped by 7 bases and J by 2 bases, with 11 bases between them. CDR3 region: CASIQRGNTEAFF. In DNA form, the CDR3 reads TGTGCCAGCATCCAAAGGGGTAACACTGAAGCTTTCTTT.

About this clone: Other nucleotide sequences in the sample specify the same CDR3. The chain couples TRBV6-1 to TRBJ2-7, with D perhaps TRBD2 (7 bases). The CDR3 runs to 16 residues. CDR1 is MNHNS and CDR2 is SASEGT in the germline V gene. V was trimmed by 2 bases and J by 2 bases, leaving 16 bases between them. CDR3 in amino acids: CASSERAGAPPYEQYF. In nucleotides, the CDR3 is TGTGCCAGCAGTGAAAGGGCGGGGGCCCCTCCCTACGAGCAGTACTTC.

J is TRBJ2-1 and V is TRBV19, with D perhaps matching TRBD1 or TRBD2 (5 bases each). Trimming took off 2 bases at V and 6 bases at J, with 8 bases between the two ends. Germline lookup yields CDR1 LNHDA and CDR2 SQIVND (reference sequence). CDR3 length: 13 residues. DNA of the CDR3: TGTGCCAGTAGTATACGGGGCCCCAATGAGCAGTTCTTC. Its translation: CASSIRGPNEQFF.

The chain has TRBV9 and TRBJ1-2; D remains ambiguous. This CDR3 is 11 amino acids long. V lost 0 bases, J lost 4 bases, and 1 base lay in between. From germline, CDR1 is SGDLS and CDR2 YYNGEE. The CDR3: CASSVGYGYTF. The DNA of the CDR3 is TGTGCCAGCAGCGTAGGCTATGGCTACACCTTC.

This clone was observed once. The CDR3 reads CASSLDPFLEGYTF. DNA of the CDR3: TGTGCCAGCAGCTTAGATCCTTTTTTGGAGGGCTACACCTTC. The chain is built from TRBV7-2 and TRBJ1-2, with D unclear. Looked up from germline, CDR1 is SGHTA and CDR2 is FQGNSA. CDR3 size: 14 residues. V was clipped by 1 base and J by 8 bases, with 14 bases between them.

J is TRBJ2-1 and V is TRBV12-5, with D perhaps given as TRBD1 or TRBD2 (5 bases each). Germline assignment: CDR1 LGHNT and CDR2 FRNRAP. The CDR3 sequence is 16 residues long. Trimming stripped 7 bases from V and 4 bases from J, with 20 bases between. In DNA form, the CDR3 reads TGTGCTAGTGCCGGCTTGAGGGACGATGGGTACAATGAGCAGTTCTTC. This gives the protein CASAGLRDDGYNEQFF.

The gene calls are TRBV27 and TRBJ1-2; 10 bases fit TRBD1. Per the germline V gene, CDR1 is MNHEY and CDR2 is SMNVEV (reference sequence). This CDR3 has 14 amino acids. V lost 4 bases to trimming and J lost 4 bases; unmatched junction nucleotides: 3. CDR3 amino acids: CASSSGTGVYGYTF. CDR3 coding DNA: TGTGCCAGCAGTTCCGGGACAGGGGTCTATGGCTACACCTTC.

The CDR3 nucleotides are TGTGCCGGGGGCAGGGGGCTCTTCCCCCCTCTCTATGGCTACACCTTC. This codes for CAGGRGLFPPLYGYTF. This chain joins TRBV30 and TRBJ1-2; 8 nucleotides align to TRBD1. The germline V gene encodes CDR1 GTSNPN and CDR2 SVGIG (reference sequence). CDR3 length: 16 residues. V lost 8 bases to trimming and J lost 4 bases; unmatched junction nucleotides: 18.

The chain carries TRBV6-5 and TRBJ2-5; 15 bases align to TRBD2. Germline CDR1 is MNHEY and CDR2 is SVGAGI. The CDR3 runs 15 residues. Trimming removed 5 bases from V and 7 bases from J; junction bases left unmatched: 5. The CDR3 DNA is TGTGCCAGCAGTCCCAGGACTAGCGGGGGGGCGACCCAGTACTTC. Encoded protein: CASSPRTSGGATQYF.

This chain joins TRBV19 and TRBJ1-5, with no clear D. The CDR3 runs 15 residues. V dropped 3 bases and J dropped 6 bases, with 15 bases sitting between them. Germline-derived CDR1 and CDR2 are LNHDA and SQIVND (reference sequence). The CDR3 loop reads CASSIGSADSQPQHF. For the CDR3, the DNA is TGTGCCAGTAGTATCGGTTCGGCAGATAGTCAGCCCCAGCATTTT.

This clone was detected only a few times. The V and J genes are TRBV6-5 and TRBJ2-1, with D uncertain. V was trimmed by 6 bases and J by 7 bases, leaving 13 bases between them. Looked up from germline, CDR1 is MNHEY and CDR2 is SVGAGI. The CDR3 covers 13 residues. Written as DNA, the CDR3 is TGTGCCAGCAGGGGCGGACCGTTAAATGAGCAGTTCTTC. Protein product: CASRGGPLNEQFF.

The chain employs TRBV21-1 and TRBJ2-2. TRBV21-1 is tagged as a pseudogene. The CDR3 has 16 amino acids. CDR3 DNA: TGTGCCAGCAGCAACGGGGGCCCTCTCTGTACCGGGGAGCTGTTTTTT. The encoded protein is CASSNGGPLCTGELFF.

This chain links TRBV7-7 with TRBJ2-5; 8 bases align to TRBD2. The germline V gene has CDR1 SSHAT and CDR2 FNYEAQ (reference sequence). The CDR3 has 15 amino acids. Losses at the gene ends were 1 base for V and 5 bases for J; bases not matched to a gene: 6. This CDR3 is CASSLVSGSRETQYF. The CDR3 region has the DNA TGTGCCAGCAGCTTAGTCAGCGGGAGCCGTGAGACCCAGTACTTC.

This clone has a single count. The chain uses TRBV6-5 and TRBJ2-7, with D uncertain. The length of the CDR3 is 11 residues. Germline-derived CDR1 and CDR2 are MNHEY and SVGAGI. V was trimmed by 1 base and J by 3 bases, leaving 1 base between them. The CDR3 DNA reads as TGTGCCAGCAGTTACTTCTACGAGCAGTACTTC. It specifies CASSYFYEQYF.

The rearrangement joins TRBV7-2 to TRBJ1-6; no definite D call. The CDR3 spans 13 residues. V was trimmed by 1 base and J by 12 bases, leaving 10 bases between them. Germline-derived CDR1 and CDR2 are SGHTA and FQGNSA. This CDR3 is CASSLGLGRPLHF. The CDR3 DNA reads as TGTGCCAGCAGCTTAGGATTGGGCAGACCCCTCCACTTT.

This chain joins TRBV7-2 and TRBJ2-3; 7 bases match TRBD1. Germline V lookup: CDR1 SGHTA, CDR2 FQGNSA. The CDR3 is 17 residues long. Unmatched junction bases numbered 13, after V lost 5 bases and J lost 2 bases. This chain's CDR3 is CASSAQTGKGFTDTQYF. As DNA, the CDR3 is TGTGCCAGCAGCGCCCAGACAGGGAAGGGGTTCACAGATACGCAGTATTTT.

In nucleotides, the CDR3 is TGTGCCAGCAGCCTCTGGGGGTACAGGGGGCGCGGGGATGGCTACACCTTC. This codes for CASSLWGYRGRGDGYTF. V and J are TRBV5-4 and TRBJ1-2, with 9 positions matching TRBD1. The CDR3 has 17 amino acids. The V gene's germline CDR1 is SGHNT and CDR2 YYREEE (reference sequence). V lost 4 bases to trimming and J lost 6 bases; unmatched junction nucleotides: 16.

This chain links TRBV27 with TRBJ2-7; 8 positions match TRBD1. The germline gives CDR1 MNHEY, CDR2 SMNVEV (reference sequence). The CDR3 totals 14 residues. The V gene end was trimmed by 0 bases and the J gene end by 4 bases; junction bases not matched to a gene: 2. The CDR3 coding sequence is TGTGCCAGCAGTTTATCGGGACAGGTTTACGAGCAGTACTTC. It encodes CASSLSGQVYEQYF.

This clone was seen a handful of times. V and J are TRBV2 and TRBJ1-2; D might be TRBD1 (5 bases). Germline V CDR1 and CDR2: SNHLY, FYNNEI. V was cut by 6 bases and J by 4 bases, with 27 bases left in between. The CDR3 contains 18 residues. This CDR3 reads CASRPPSTRDAFLYGYTF. CDR3 sequence (DNA): TGTGCCAGCAGGCCGCCCTCCACCCGGGACGCCTTCCTCTATGGCTACACCTTC.

The chain couples TRBV5-1 to TRBJ1-2; 8 nucleotides agree with TRBD1. The V segment lost 0 bases and the J segment 8 bases; nucleotides outside the gene matches: 9. The CDR3 is 15 residues long. Germline V gene sequence: CDR1 SGHRS, CDR2 YFSETQ. Here the CDR3 DNA reads TGCGCCAGCAGCTTGGGGTCAGGGGGCGCGAAGGGCTACACCTTC. This encodes CASSLGSGGAKGYTF.

V gene TRBV7-9 combines with J gene TRBJ1-4; D might be TRBD1 (5 bases). Germline loops: CDR1 SEHNR, CDR2 FQNEAQ (reference sequence). There are 17 residues in the CDR3. V shed 3 bases and J shed 8 bases, with 22 bases lying between them. This chain's CDR3 is CASSFTTTGRSLEKLFF. The CDR3 nucleotides are TGTGCCAGCAGCTTTACAACCACGGGACGCAGTTTGGAAAAACTGTTTTTT.

The V call is TRBV12-3 or TRBV12-4, the J call TRBJ2-1; D unclear. The CDR3 covers 13 residues. Deletions cut 4 bases from V and 9 bases from J, with 13 bases between. CDR3 DNA sequence: TGTGCCAGCAGTTCAGGTACCGGAGTTGAGCAGTTCTTC. Translation gives CASSSGTGVEQFF.

V is TRBV7-9 and J is TRBJ1-2, with TRBD1 identical over 9 bases. Germline CDR1 SEHNR, CDR2 FQNEAQ (reference sequence). This CDR3 contains 14 residues. With V trimmed by 5 bases and J by 4 bases, 5 bases remained unmatched. The CDR3: CASSPQGARYGYTF. The CDR3 DNA is TGTGCCAGCAGCCCACAGGGGGCGCGCTATGGCTACACCTTC.

The chain recombines TRBV6-5 with TRBJ1-2; D is perhaps TRBD1 (5 bases). CDR1 and CDR2 from the germline V gene are MNHEY and SVGAGI. This CDR3 region has 12 residues. V lost 10 bases, J lost 7 bases, and 16 bases lay in between. The CDR3 DNA reads TGTGCCACACTCGACAGTCTCGGTGGCTACACCTTC. Protein product: CATLDSLGGYTF.

This rearrangement joins TRBV4-1 to TRBJ2-2; TRBD2 aligns across 8 bases. Germline V CDR1 and CDR2: MGHRA, YSYEKL. This CDR3 has 15 amino acids. With 4 bases clipped from V and 4 bases from J, the junction kept 5 bases outside the gene matches. CDR3 DNA: TGCGCCAGCAGCCGGGGACTAGAGGGCACCGGGGAGCTGTTTTTT. Translation gives CASSRGLEGTGELFF.

The CDR3 loop is CASSSTGTSSYNEQFF. The CDR3 bases are TGTGCCAGCAGCTCTACCGGGACTAGCTCCTACAATGAGCAGTTCTTC. This sequence joins TRBV7-6 and TRBJ2-1; 8 positions agree with TRBD2. The CDR3 consists of 16 residues. Unmatched junction bases numbered 5, after V lost 4 bases and J lost 0 bases. CDR1 SGHVS and CDR2 FNYEAQ come from the germline V gene.